A single sample is the source of the 3 T cell receptor beta chains below, sequenced in a study of type 1 regulatory T cells. TCRdb itself ran the reads through MiXCR, one entry per CDR3 protein. In the table there are 75,000 to 100,000 distinct CDR3 sequences, roughly 28% of which are singletons. The specimen was CD4+ T cells, either the whole sample or a sorted fraction (not recorded which). The receptor source for this set is a human donor in good health.

There are a few counts of this clonotype. The V gene is TRBV2, the J gene TRBJ2-1, with TRBD2 identical over 9 bases. Losses at the gene ends were 4 bases for V and 14 bases for J; bases not matched to a gene: 6. The germline CDR1 and CDR2 sequences are SNHLY and FYNNEI. CDR3 length: 12 residues. CDR3 loop: CASSGSSGAEFF. The DNA of the CDR3 is TGTGCCAGCAGTGGGTCTAGCGGGGCCGAGTTCTTC.

V and J are TRBV5-1 and TRBJ2-7; 7 positions match TRBD1. Germline lookup yields CDR1 SGHRS and CDR2 YFSETQ. The CDR3 has 18 amino acids. The ends lost 2 bases at V and 2 bases at J; junction bases unmatched: 16. The CDR3 region has the DNA TGCGCCAGCAGCTTTGTTGGGGGCCCGGACAGGCTGACCTACGAGCAGTACTTC. Protein product: CASSFVGGPDRLTYEQYF.

V gene TRBV4-3 combines with J gene TRBJ1-5; D is unresolved. Germline lookup yields CDR1 LGHNA and CDR2 YSLEER. This CDR3 comprises 14 residues. Trimming took off 0 bases at V and 4 bases at J, with 7 bases between the two ends. Here the CDR3 DNA reads TGCGCCAGCAGCCAAGATCACGGGAATCAGCCCCAGCATTTT. This encodes CASSQDHGNQPQHF.